Following are 11 T cell receptor beta chains from one sample sequenced in a study of T cell responses to AZD1222 COVID-19 vaccine. This table comes from immunoSEQ multiplex PCR, and its TCRdb copy is limited to in-frame clones, with some not included. The sample lists some 150,000 clones; 82% were seen once. The sequences come from peripheral blood, collected on day 0 of MenACWY control vaccination. These receptors came from an adult in good health.

This clone has a handful of counts. CDR3 DNA: TGTGCCAGCAGCTATGTAGCGGGGGCCAATGGCTACACCTTC. Protein sequence: CASSYVAGANGYTF. V is TRBV11-2 and J is TRBJ1-2; D is perhaps TRBD1 (6 bases). The length of the CDR3 is 14 residues. V was shortened by 4 bases and J by 6 bases, with 15 bases between the two germline ends. From germline, CDR1 is SGHAT and CDR2 FQNNGV.

The chain uses TRBV6-2 or TRBV6-3 and TRBJ2-7, with 8 bases lining up with TRBD1. V dropped 6 bases and J dropped 9; count of bases not matched to a gene: 16. Germline assignment: CDR1 MNHEY and CDR2 SVGEGT. The CDR3 spans 15 residues. The CDR3 reads CASSPAGTGSTRQYV. In DNA, the CDR3 is TGTGCCAGCAGCCCAGCCGGGACAGGCTCTACGAGGCAGTACGTC.

This clone has just one count. The rearrangement uses TRBV24-1 and TRBJ2-1, with 11 bases identical to TRBD1. The V segment lost 3 bases and the J segment 5 bases; nucleotides outside the gene matches: 2. Germline assignment: CDR1 KGHDR and CDR2 SFDVKD. The CDR3 extends over 15 amino acids. The CDR3 is CATSDPGQGDNEQFF. Here the CDR3 DNA reads TGTGCCACCAGTGATCCGGGACAGGGGGACAATGAGCAGTTCTTC.

This clone was counted between two and nine times. This sequence joins TRBV9 and TRBJ1-2; D uncertain. Between the trimmed V and J ends, which lost 0 bases and 0 bases, there was a span of 9 bases. CDR1 is SGDLS, CDR2 YYNGEE, per germline. The CDR3 spans 15 residues. CDR3 in amino acids: CASSVEVGSNYGYTF. The CDR3 DNA follows: TGTGCCAGCAGCGTAGAGGTGGGATCTAACTATGGCTACACCTTC. The full variable domain, with the rest looked up from reference TRBV9 and TRBJ1-2, is DSGVTQTPKHLITATGQRVTLRCSPRSGDLSVYWYQQSLDQGLQFLIQYYNGEERAKGNILERFSAQQFPDLHSELNLSSLELGDSALYFCASSVEVGSNYGYTFGSGTRLTVV.

The chain couples TRBV6-1 to TRBJ2-6; 12 bases match TRBD1. Germline CDR1 reads MNHNS; CDR2 reads SASEGT. V was pared by 4 bases and J by 4 bases, with 8 bases of the junction left unmatched. This CDR3 comprises 18 residues. CDR3 loop: CASSARGQGARGANVLTF. The CDR3 nucleotides are TGTGCCAGCAGTGCCCGGGGACAGGGGGCGCGAGGGGCCAACGTCCTGACTTTC.

This clone was counted a single time. The gene calls are TRBV28 and TRBJ1-5; 9 bases align to TRBD1. Germline V gene lookup returns CDR1 MDHEN and CDR2 SYDVKM. J lost 3 bases, V lost 5 bases, and 11 bases had no gene match. The CDR3 sequence is 17 residues long. Here the CDR3 DNA reads TGTGCCAGCAGTCCGCCAAAGGGACAGGGAAACAATCAGCCCCAGCATTTT. Residues: CASSPPKGQGNNQPQHF.

This clone was seen a handful of times. This chain uses TRBV27 with TRBJ2-6; perhaps TRBD1 as D (6 bases). The germline V gene has CDR1 MNHEY and CDR2 SMNVEV (reference sequence). V lost 3 bases and J 3 bases, leaving 12 bases between the germline ends. The CDR3 spans 16 residues. The chain's CDR3 is CASSFRQGIGANVLTF. The CDR3, as DNA: TGTGCCAGCAGTTTCAGGCAGGGGATTGGGGCCAACGTCCTGACTTTC.

The chain has TRBV5-4 and TRBJ1-2; no clear D. The CDR3 totals 15 residues. The germline gives CDR1 SGHNT, CDR2 YYREEE (reference sequence). V was trimmed by 4 bases and J by 4 bases, leaving 17 bases between them. The CDR3 DNA sequence: TGTGCCAGCAGCCCAAGAGAGGGTTCACCCTATGGCTACACCTTC. It yields the protein CASSPREGSPYGYTF.

The rearrangement uses TRBV19 and TRBJ1-4; 8 bases map to TRBD1. CDR1 and CDR2 (germline): LNHDA, SQIVND (reference sequence). V shed 4 bases and J 1 base; nucleotides not matched to a gene: 5. The CDR3 extends over 16 amino acids. DNA of the CDR3: TGTGCCAGTAGTACCCGACAGGGGAGAACTAATGAAAAACTGTTTTTT. Amino acid sequence: CASSTRQGRTNEKLFF.

The chain employs TRBV12-5 and TRBJ1-1; D call uncertain. Germline CDR1 reads LGHNT; CDR2 reads FRNRAP. The CDR3 consists of 12 residues. The germline V and J ends were trimmed by 5 bases and 7 bases, with 11 bases remaining between them. This CDR3 is CASGPPGLEAFF. CDR3 sequence (DNA): TGTGCTAGTGGTCCCCCTGGCCTTGAAGCTTTCTTT.

The chain employs TRBV13 and TRBJ2-5; 11 positions match TRBD1. The germline gives CDR1 PRHDT, CDR2 FYEKMQ (reference sequence). The V gene end was trimmed by 5 bases and the J gene end by 5 bases; junction bases not matched to a gene: 4. The CDR3 extends over 14 amino acids. The CDR3 is CASSLGQGEETQYF. The CDR3, as DNA: TGTGCCAGCAGCCTGGGACAGGGGGAGGAGACCCAGTACTTC.